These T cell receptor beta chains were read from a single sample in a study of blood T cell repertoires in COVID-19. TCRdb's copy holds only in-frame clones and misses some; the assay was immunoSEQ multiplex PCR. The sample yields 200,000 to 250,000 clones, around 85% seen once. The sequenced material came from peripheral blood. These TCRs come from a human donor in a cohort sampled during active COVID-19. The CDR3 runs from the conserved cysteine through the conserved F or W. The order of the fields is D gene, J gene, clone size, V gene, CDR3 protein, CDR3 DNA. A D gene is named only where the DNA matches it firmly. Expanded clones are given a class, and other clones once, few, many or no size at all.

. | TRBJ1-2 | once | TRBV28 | CASSSIGVANYGYTF | TGTGCCAGCAGTTCTATAGGGGTGGCTAACTATGGCTACACCTTC
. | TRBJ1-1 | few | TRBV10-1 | CATWNTEAFF | TGCGCCACCTGGAACACTGAAGCTTTCTTT
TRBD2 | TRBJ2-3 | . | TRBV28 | CASSFFGEGMDTQYF | TGTGCCAGCAGTTTCTTCGGGGAGGGGATGGATACGCAGTATTTT
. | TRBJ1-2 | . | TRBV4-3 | CASSQDSGGDYGYTF | TGCGCCAGCAGCCAAGATAGCGGGGGGGACTATGGCTACACCTTC
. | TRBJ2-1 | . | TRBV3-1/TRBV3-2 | CASSRASVRGNEQFF | TGTGCCAGCAGCCGGGCTAGCGTTCGGGGCAATGAGCAGTTCTTC
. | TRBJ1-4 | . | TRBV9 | CASSGKGGSNEKLFF | TGTGCCAGCAGCGGTAAAGGCGGGTCTAATGAAAAACTGTTTTTT
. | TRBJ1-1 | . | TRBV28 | CASSLLATGPFF | TGTGCCAGCAGTTTATTAGCAACAGGGCCTTTCTTT
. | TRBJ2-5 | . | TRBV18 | CASSPQTWTAKQETQYF | TGTGCCAGCTCACCCCAAACTTGGACAGCTAAACAAGAGACCCAGTACTTC
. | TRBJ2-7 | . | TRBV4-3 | CASSQEAAVGSYEQYF | TGCGCCAGCAGCCAAGAAGCGGCCGTGGGCTCCTACGAGCAGTACTTC
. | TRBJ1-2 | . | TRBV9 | CASSAGESQGYTF | TGTGCCAGCAGCGCGGGGGAAAGTCAGGGCTACACCTTC
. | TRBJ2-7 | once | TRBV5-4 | CASSPDSLRYEQYF | TGTGCCAGCAGCCCGGACAGCCTGAGGTACGAGCAGTACTTC
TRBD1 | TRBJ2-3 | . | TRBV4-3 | CASSLRDRGFGDTQYF | TGCGCCAGCAGCCTCCGGGACAGGGGGTTCGGAGATACGCAGTATTTT
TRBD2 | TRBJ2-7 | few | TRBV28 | CASSPSGRFRQYF | TGTGCCAGCAGTCCTAGCGGGAGATTTAGGCAGTACTTC
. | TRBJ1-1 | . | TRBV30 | CAWSATGGTEAFF | TGTGCCTGGAGCGCGACAGGAGGCACTGAAGCTTTCTTT
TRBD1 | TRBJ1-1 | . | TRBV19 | CASSTRQGANTEAFF | TGTGCCAGTAGTACGAGACAGGGGGCCAACACTGAAGCTTTCTTT
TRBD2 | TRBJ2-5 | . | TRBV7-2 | CASSLSPRLAGETQYF | TGTGCCAGCAGCCTCTCCCCCCGGTTAGCGGGAGAGACCCAGTACTTC
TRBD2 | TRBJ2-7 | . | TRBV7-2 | CASSLNSGVNGEQYF | TGTGCCAGCAGCCTTAATAGCGGGGTTAACGGCGAGCAGTACTTC
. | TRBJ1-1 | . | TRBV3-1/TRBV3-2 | CASSQVGGTMNTEAFF | TGTGCCAGCAGCCAAGTAGGAGGAACCATGAACACTGAAGCTTTCTTT
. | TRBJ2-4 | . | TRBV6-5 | CASSRTGNSKNIQYF | TGTGCCAGCAGCAGAACAGGGAACTCCAAAAACATTCAGTACTTC
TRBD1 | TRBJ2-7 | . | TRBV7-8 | CASSQRTGSSYEQYF | TGTGCCAGCAGCCAACGGACAGGTAGCTCCTACGAGCAGTACTTC
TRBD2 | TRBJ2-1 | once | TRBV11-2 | CASSLSSSGYNEQFF | TGTGCCAGCAGCTTATCGTCTAGCGGGTACAATGAGCAGTTCTTC
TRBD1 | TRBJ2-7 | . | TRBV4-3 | CASSQTDRAPGGQYF | TGCGCCAGCAGCCAAACGGACAGGGCCCCCGGTGGGCAGTACTTC
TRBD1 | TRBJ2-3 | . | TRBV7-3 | CASSFGQGTITDTQYF | TGTGCCAGCAGCTTCGGACAGGGGACAATCACAGATACGCAGTATTTT
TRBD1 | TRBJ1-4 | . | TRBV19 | CASRRDRGATNEKLFF | TGTGCCAGTAGGAGGGACAGGGGTGCAACTAATGAAAAACTGTTTTTT
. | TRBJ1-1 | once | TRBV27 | CASSLHSGIAEAFF | TGTGCCAGCAGTTTACACTCAGGGATCGCTGAAGCTTTCTTT
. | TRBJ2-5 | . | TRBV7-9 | CASSFHQETQYF | TGTGCCAGCAGCTTCCATCAAGAGACCCAGTACTTC
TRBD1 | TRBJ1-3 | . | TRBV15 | CATSRARTGVSGNTIYF | TGTGCCACCAGCAGGGCCAGGACAGGGGTCTCTGGAAACACCATATATTTT
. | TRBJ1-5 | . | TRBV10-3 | CAISEGGPNQPQHF | TGTGCCATCAGTGAGGGGGGCCCAAATCAGCCCCAGCATTTT
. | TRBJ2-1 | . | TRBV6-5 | CASSVAGFNEQFF | TGTGCCAGCAGCGTGGCAGGTTTCAATGAGCAGTTCTTC
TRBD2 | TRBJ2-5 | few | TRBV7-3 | CASSFGGGWETQYF | TGTGCCAGCAGCTTCGGCGGGGGTTGGGAGACCCAGTACTTC
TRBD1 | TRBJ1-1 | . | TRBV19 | CASSFWDRPEAFF | TGTGCCAGTAGTTTTTGGGACAGACCTGAAGCTTTCTTT
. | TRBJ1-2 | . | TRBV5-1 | CASSTSGYYGYTF | TGCGCCAGCAGCACATCAGGATACTATGGCTACACCTTC
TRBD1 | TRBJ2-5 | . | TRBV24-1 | CATSDSGQGYGTQYF | TGTGCCACCAGTGATTCGGGACAGGGGTATGGGACCCAGTACTTC
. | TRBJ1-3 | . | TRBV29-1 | CSVEGHRGDSGNTIYF | TGCAGCGTTGAAGGACATAGGGGCGACTCTGGAAACACCATATATTTT
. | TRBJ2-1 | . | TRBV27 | CASNARDRVMAGGYNEQFF | TGTGCCAGCAATGCCCGGGACAGGGTAATGGCGGGAGGGTACAATGAGCAGTTCTTC
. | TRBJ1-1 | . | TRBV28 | CASSQDSYLNTEAFF | TGTGCCAGCAGTCAGGACAGCTATTTGAACACTGAAGCTTTCTTT
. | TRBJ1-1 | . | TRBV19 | CASNTWGHPRTEAFF | TGTGCCAGTAATACTTGGGGGCACCCAAGGACTGAAGCTTTCTTT
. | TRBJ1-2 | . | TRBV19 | CASRRDTVYGYTF | TGTGCCAGTAGACGGGACACAGTTTATGGCTACACCTTC
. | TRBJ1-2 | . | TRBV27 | CASRRGLEVAGYTF | TGTGCCAGCAGACGGGGACTAGAGGTTGCTGGCTACACCTTC
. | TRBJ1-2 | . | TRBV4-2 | CASSQQGIIGYGYTF | TGTGCCAGCAGCCAGCAGGGAATTATAGGCTATGGCTACACCTTC
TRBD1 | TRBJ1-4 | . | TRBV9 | CASSVRTGGANEKLFF | TGTGCCAGCAGCGTCCGGACAGGGGGCGCGAATGAAAAACTGTTTTTT
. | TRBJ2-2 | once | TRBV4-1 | CASSLGWGAGELFF | TGCGCCAGCAGCCTAGGGTGGGGAGCGGGGGAGCTGTTTTTT
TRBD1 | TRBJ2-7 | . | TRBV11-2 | CASSRDRGSYEQYF | TGTGCCAGTTCCCGGGACAGGGGATCCTACGAGCAGTACTTC
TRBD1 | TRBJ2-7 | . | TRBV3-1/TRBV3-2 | CASSLPGQGDYEQYF | TGTGCCAGCAGCCTCCCGGGACAGGGGGACTACGAGCAGTACTTC
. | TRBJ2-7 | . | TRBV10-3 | CAISELDSYEQYF | TGTGCCATCAGTGAGTTAGACAGCTACGAGCAGTACTTC
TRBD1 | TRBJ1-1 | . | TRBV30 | CAWRYRGSTEAFF | TGTGCCTGGAGATACAGGGGGAGCACTGAAGCTTTCTTT